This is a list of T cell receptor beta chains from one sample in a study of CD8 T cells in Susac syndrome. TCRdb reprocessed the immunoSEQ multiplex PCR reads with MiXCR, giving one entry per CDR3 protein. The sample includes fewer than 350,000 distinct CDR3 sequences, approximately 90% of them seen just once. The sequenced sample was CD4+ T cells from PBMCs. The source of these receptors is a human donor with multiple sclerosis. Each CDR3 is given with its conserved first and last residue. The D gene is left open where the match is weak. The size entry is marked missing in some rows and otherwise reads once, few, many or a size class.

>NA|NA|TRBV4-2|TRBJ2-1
TGTGCCAGCAGCCCTGTCGGCAGGGGTTACAATGAGCAGTTCTTC
CASSPVGRGYNEQFF
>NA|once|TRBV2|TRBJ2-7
TGTGCCAGCAGTGGTCAGGGGATAGGGGAGCAGTACTTC
CASSGQGIGEQYF
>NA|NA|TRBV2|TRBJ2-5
TGTGCCAGCAGTTCGGACAGCCCCAAGTGGGAGACCCAGTACTTC
CASSSDSPKWETQYF
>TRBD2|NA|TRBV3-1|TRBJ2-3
TGTGCCAGCAGCCAAGGACTAGCGGGAGGGGCAGATACGCAGTATTTT
CASSQGLAGGADTQYF
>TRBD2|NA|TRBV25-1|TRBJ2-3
TGTGCCAGCAGTGAATCGTTAAGCGGGAGCGGGGTGAGCACAGATACGCAGTATTTT
CASSESLSGSGVSTDTQYF
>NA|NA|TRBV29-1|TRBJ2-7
TGCAGCGTTGAAGAATCCACCTACGAGCAGTACTTC
CSVEESTYEQYF
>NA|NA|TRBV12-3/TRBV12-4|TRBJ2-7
TGTGCCAGCAGGGACTATACGGGAGACGAGCAGTACTTC
CASRDYTGDEQYF
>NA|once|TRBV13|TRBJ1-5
TGTGCCAGCAGCCTGGGACCGGGCCGGAATCAGCCCCAGCATTTT
CASSLGPGRNQPQHF
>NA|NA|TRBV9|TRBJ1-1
TGTGCCAGCAGCGTCCACATGGGTTTAGCACTGAACACTGAAGCTTTCTTT
CASSVHMGLALNTEAFF
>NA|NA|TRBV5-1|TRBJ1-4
TGCGCCAGCAGCTTGAGGCCCGGCCCTAATGAAAAACTGTTTTTT
CASSLRPGPNEKLFF
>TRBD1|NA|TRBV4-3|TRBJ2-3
TGCGCCAGCAGCCAACTACATCCGGGACAGGGGGCCCCGACGGCAGATACGCAGTATTTT
CASSQLHPGQGAPTADTQYF
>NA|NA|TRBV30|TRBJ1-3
TGTGCCTGGACCGGGAGCTCTGGAAACACCATATATTTT
CAWTGSSGNTIYF
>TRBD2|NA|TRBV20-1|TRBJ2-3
TGCAGTGCTACCAGACTAGCGGTCACAGATACGCAGTATTTT
CSATRLAVTDTQYF
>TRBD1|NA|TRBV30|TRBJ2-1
TGTGCCTGGAGTGGAGGGACAGGGAACTACAATGAGCAGTTCTTC
CAWSGGTGNYNEQFF
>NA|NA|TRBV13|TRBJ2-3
TGTGCCAGCAGCTTATGGTCAGATACGCAGTATTTT
CASSLWSDTQYF
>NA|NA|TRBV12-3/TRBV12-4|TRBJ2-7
TGTGCCAGCAGTGTCGCGAGTGGCGAGCAGTACTTC
CASSVASGEQYF
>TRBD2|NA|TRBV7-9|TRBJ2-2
TGTGCCAGCAGTCCTAGCGGGAACCCCGGGGGCGGGGAGCTGTTTTTT
CASSPSGNPGGGELFF
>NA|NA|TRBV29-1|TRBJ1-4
TGCAGCGTTGGTGACGGCTTTAATGAAAAACTGTTTTTT
CSVGDGFNEKLFF
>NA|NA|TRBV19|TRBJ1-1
TGTGCCAGTAGTCCTCGGCCCCTGGCTGAAGCTTTCTTT
CASSPRPLAEAFF